This section outlines one T cell receptor beta chain sequence together with its context. The data are from a study of Ad26.COV2.S vaccination and SARS-CoV-2 variants. As for treatment: some 20 received Ad26.COV2.S at low or high dose, single or two shots; roughly five received placebo; per-sample allocation not given. Repertoires come from day 63 after the first vaccine or placebo injection. V shed 2 bases, J shed 2 bases, and the junction held 3 bases outside the gene matches. Germline CDR1 and CDR2: SGHTA and FQGTGA. The CDR3 consists of 15 residues. Profiling relied on immunoSEQ multiplex PCR, and the TCRdb table lists in-frame clones only, not all of them. Altogether around 450,000 clones are present, nearly 90% being singletons, with the ten largest covering approximately 2.5%.

J is TRBJ2-1 and V is TRBV7-3, with 7 bases matching TRBD2. The specimen comprised peripheral blood, sampled in a trial of Ad26.COV2.S vaccine versus placebo. This receptor was taken from a person between 18 and 60 years old who received the Ad26.COV2.S COVID-19 vaccine or a placebo. The CDR3 DNA is TGTGCCAGCAGCTTAGCGGGAGTGACCTACAATGAGCAGTTCTTC. This sequence encodes CASSLAGVTYNEQFF.